This is a list of T cell receptor beta chains from one sample in a study of blood T cell repertoires in COVID-19. Here immunoSEQ multiplex PCR was the method, and the copy in TCRdb shows in-frame clones only, minus some. The sample yields some 160,000 clones, about 82% seen once. Source material: PBMCs or T cells enriched from blood (not recorded which). The origin of the receptors is a woman aged 40 to 49 who had recovered from COVID-19. Both conserved end residues are part of each CDR3. The D gene is left open where the match is weak. Clone size is given for some rows only: seen once, a few or many times, or a class if the clone is expanded.

V	J	D	size	length	CDR3	DNA
TRBV7-9	TRBJ1-2	NA	many	14	CASSFGQGVQSYTF	TGTGCCAGCAGCTTTGGTCAGGGCGTTCAAAGCTACACCTTC
TRBV19	TRBJ2-2	NA	NA	13	CASSIAVTGELFF	TGTGCCAGTAGTATAGCGGTTACCGGGGAGCTGTTTTTT
TRBV11-2	TRBJ2-1	NA	NA	15	CASSLDPRNYNEQFF	TGTGCCAGCAGCTTAGATCCGAGAAACTACAATGAGCAGTTCTTC
TRBV19	TRBJ1-2	NA	once	15	CASSIAQGVKYGYTF	TGTGCCAGTAGTATAGCCCAAGGGGTAAAGTATGGCTACACCTTC
TRBV9	TRBJ2-7	TRBD1	NA	14	CASSVGTGGDEQYF	TGTGCCAGCAGCGTTGGGACAGGGGGAGACGAGCAGTACTTC
TRBV3-1/TRBV3-2	TRBJ1-6	NA	NA	19	CASSQDPPPEGSYNSPLHF	TGTGCCAGCAGCCAAGATCCTCCGCCCGAGGGCTCCTATAATTCACCCCTCCACTTT
TRBV10-2	TRBJ2-2	NA	NA	15	CASSTNTGYTGELFF	TGCGCCAGCAGTACTAATACAGGGTACACCGGGGAGCTGTTTTTT
TRBV5-4	TRBJ2-5	TRBD2	NA	17	CASSSSGGLGFQETQYF	TGTGCCAGCAGCTCCTCCGGGGGACTAGGCTTCCAAGAGACCCAGTACTTC
TRBV7-2	TRBJ1-5	NA	NA	13	CASSGQGGQPQHF	TGTGCCAGCTCCGGGCAGGGCGGCCAGCCCCAGCATTTT
TRBV5-1	TRBJ1-6	NA	NA	15	CASSLVQGHNSPLHF	TGCGCCAGCAGCTTGGTACAGGGCCACAATTCACCCCTCCACTTT
TRBV27	TRBJ2-1	NA	NA	13	CASSSGGYNEQFF	TGTGCCAGCAGTTCCGGAGGTTACAATGAGCAGTTCTTC
TRBV18	TRBJ2-5	TRBD2	NA	16	CASSPNSGGSMETQYF	TGTGCCAGCTCACCAAATAGCGGGGGGTCAATGGAGACCCAGTACTTC
TRBV2	TRBJ1-2	NA	NA	14	CASSDSKPNYGYTF	TGTGCCAGCAGTGATAGTAAACCTAACTATGGCTACACCTTC
TRBV2	TRBJ2-3	NA	NA	15	CASSDRRVSTDTQYF	TGTGCCAGCAGTGATAGGAGGGTGAGCACAGATACGCAGTATTTT
TRBV28	TRBJ2-1	NA	NA	17	CASSLGLTLLGAHEQFF	TGTGCCAGCAGTTTAGGCCTGACACTCCTGGGGGCACATGAGCAGTTCTTC
TRBV2	TRBJ1-2	NA	NA	14	CASSPAADSYGYTF	TGTGCCAGCAGTCCGGCCGCGGATAGCTATGGCTACACCTTC
TRBV7-9	TRBJ1-1	NA	NA	13	CASSLGGDTEAFF	TGTGCCAGCAGCTTAGGGGGGGACACTGAAGCTTTCTTT
TRBV5-1	TRBJ2-5	TRBD2	NA	14	CASSSSGREETQYF	TGCGCCAGCAGCAGTAGCGGGAGGGAGGAGACCCAGTACTTC